The 27 T cell receptor beta chains listed next were all sequenced from one sample in a study of cytomegalovirus exposure and HLA in healthy donors. Assay used: immunoSEQ multiplex PCR; TCRdb lists only in-frame clones, some missing. The repertoire holds roughly 140,000 clones, with about 88% as singletons. Input material: PBMCs. The receptors here all came from a woman aged 18-30 years in good health and CMV-seropositive.

The chain carries TRBV28 and TRBJ1-3; D might be TRBD1 (5 bases). Trimming took 3 bases from V and 2 from J, leaving 11 bases between them. The CDR3 length is 15 residues. Germline lookup yields CDR1 MDHEN and CDR2 SYDVKM. CDR3 in amino acids: CASSLEGSPGNTIYF. The CDR3, as DNA: TGTGCCAGCAGTTTGGAGGGGAGTCCTGGAAACACCATATATTTT. The whole variable domain, remainder taken from reference TRBV28 and TRBJ1-3, is DVKVTQSSRYLVKRTGEKVFLECVQDMDHENMFWYRQDPGLGLRLIYFSYDVKMKEKGDIPEGYSVSREKKERFSLILESASTNQTSMYLCASSLEGSPGNTIYFGEGSWLTVV.

The chain joins TRBV5-6 to TRBJ2-7, with 8 bases identical to TRBD1. The germline V gene encodes CDR1 SGHDT and CDR2 YYEEEE. The CDR3 runs 14 residues. V lost 1 base to trimming and J lost 4 bases; unmatched junction nucleotides: 4. This CDR3 reads CASSLTNRGYEQYF. The DNA of the CDR3 is TGTGCCAGCAGCTTGACGAACAGGGGGTACGAGCAGTACTTC. Using reference TRBV5-6 and TRBJ2-7 for the parts outside the CDR3, the full variable domain is DAGVTQSPTHLIKTRGQQVTLRCSPKSGHDTVSWYQQALGQGPQFIFQYYEEEERQRGNFPDRFSGHQFPNYSSELNVNALLLGDSALYLCASSLTNRGYEQYFGPGTRLTVT.

This rearrangement joins TRBV9 to TRBJ2-2; TRBD1 aligns across 9 bases. J lost 4 bases, V lost 3 bases, and 7 bases had no gene match. The germline V gene encodes CDR1 SGDLS and CDR2 YYNGEE. The CDR3 runs 16 residues. The CDR3: CASSARTGESTGELFF. For the CDR3, the DNA is TGTGCCAGCAGCGCACGGACAGGGGAGAGCACCGGGGAGCTGTTTTTT.

The rearrangement uses TRBV10-1 and TRBJ2-4; TRBD2 matches at 15 bases. V dropped 10 bases and J dropped 0; count of bases not matched to a gene: 19. The CDR3 extends over 21 amino acids. Germline assignment: CDR1 WNHNN and CDR2 SYGVQD (reference sequence). The CDR3 sequence is CATRQGGTSGRSRVAKNIQYF. As DNA, the CDR3 is TGCGCCACTCGACAGGGTGGGACTAGCGGGAGGAGTAGGGTAGCCAAAAACATTCAGTACTTC.

The CDR3 spells CSARGSNEQFF. Written as DNA, the CDR3 is TGCAGTGCTAGAGGGAGCAATGAGCAGTTCTTC. The rearrangement joins TRBV20-1 to TRBJ2-1; D unclear. The CDR3 runs to 11 residues. CDR1 is DFQATT, CDR2 SNEGSKA, per germline (reference sequence). Trimming removed 1 base at V and 6 bases at J, with 4 bases between.

The rearrangement uses TRBV28 and TRBJ2-5, with a weak D call TRBD2 (5 bases). The CDR3 runs to 15 residues. Trimming took off 6 bases at V and 2 bases at J, with 16 bases between the two ends. Germline lookup yields CDR1 MDHEN and CDR2 SYDVKM. The CDR3 protein is CASRSFPRGQETQYF. The CDR3 DNA follows: TGTGCCAGCAGATCTTTCCCCCGGGGACAAGAGACCCAGTACTTC.

This clone turned up a few times. V usage is TRBV18 and J usage is TRBJ2-1; TRBD2 agrees at 7 bases. This CDR3 region has 14 residues. V trimming: 4 bases; J trimming: 7 bases; junction bases outside the gene matches: 7. Germline lookup yields CDR1 KGHSH and CDR2 LQKENI. The CDR3 DNA reads as TGTGCCAGCTCACGTCCCTCCGGGGGGAATGAGCAGTTCTTC. As protein: CASSRPSGGNEQFF.

The chain links TRBV30 to TRBJ2-1, with 10 bases that match TRBD2. Trimming removed 0 bases from V and 3 bases from J; junction bases left unmatched: 2. The CDR3 totals 15 residues. Germline-derived CDR1 and CDR2 are GTSNPN and SVGIG (reference sequence). The CDR3 nucleotides read TGTGCCTGGAGTGTTCTAGCGGGAGACTACAATGAGCAGTTCTTC. It specifies CAWSVLAGDYNEQFF.

The rearrangement joins TRBV5-1 to TRBJ2-7, with D tentatively TRBD1 (6 bases). In germline, CDR1 is SGHRS, CDR2 YFSETQ. The CDR3 contains 14 residues. The V end was cut by 4 bases, the J end by 3 bases, with 14 bases between. In nucleotides, the CDR3 is TGCGCCAGCAGCCAAACGACAGGAGTCTACGAGCAGTACTTC. Its translation is CASSQTTGVYEQYF.

V is TRBV19 and J is TRBJ2-1; TRBD2 matches at 10 bases. The CDR3 has 14 residues. Germline loops: CDR1 LNHDA, CDR2 SQIVND (reference sequence). V gave up 6 bases and J gave up 4 bases; unmatched junction bases: 3. The CDR3 region has the DNA TGTGCCAGTAGGACTAGCGGGTCGTACAATGAGCAGTTCTTC. As protein: CASRTSGSYNEQFF.

V gene TRBV2 combines with J gene TRBJ2-2, with D hard to call. V lost 5 bases and J lost 1, with 5 bases in between. CDR3 length equals 13 residues. Germline assignment: CDR1 SNHLY and CDR2 FYNNEI. CDR3: CASSSGNTGELFF. The CDR3 region has the DNA TGTGCCAGCAGTTCAGGGAACACCGGGGAGCTGTTTTTT.

V and J are TRBV5-1 and TRBJ2-7; 8 nucleotides align to TRBD1. The CDR3 is 15 residues long. Germline CDR1 is SGHRS and CDR2 is YFSETQ. V dropped 3 bases and J dropped 2; count of bases not matched to a gene: 7. CDR3 loop: CASSSRQGRAYEQYF. CDR3 nucleotides: TGCGCCAGCAGCTCTCGACAGGGGCGAGCCTACGAGCAGTACTTC.

V and J are TRBV7-2 and TRBJ2-1; the match to TRBD1 covers 8 bases. The junction had 4 bases not matched to a gene; V was cut back by 1 base and J by 8 bases. The CDR3 runs 14 residues. The germline V gene has CDR1 SGHTA and CDR2 FQGNSA. The CDR3 reads CASSLGQGWDEQFF. The CDR3 bases are TGTGCCAGCAGCTTAGGACAGGGGTGGGATGAGCAGTTCTTC.

The CDR3 spells CASRILQGTYNEQFF. CDR3 coding DNA: TGCGCCAGCAGGATTTTACAGGGAACCTACAATGAGCAGTTCTTC. This sequence joins TRBV5-1 and TRBJ2-1; a possible D gene is TRBD1 (6 bases). V gave up 5 bases and J gave up 2 bases, with 14 bases separating them. Germline V gene sequence: CDR1 SGHRS, CDR2 YFSETQ. The CDR3 length is 15 residues.

This clone is a singleton in its sample. The rearrangement links TRBV19 to TRBJ2-6; no clear D. The CDR3 covers 14 residues. The germline V and J ends were trimmed by 8 bases and 0 bases, with 8 bases remaining between them. Per germline, CDR1 LNHDA and CDR2 SQIVND (reference sequence). CDR3 amino acids: CASRLFSGANVLTF. CDR3 sequence (DNA): TGTGCCAGTCGACTCTTCTCTGGGGCCAACGTCCTGACTTTC. Full variable domain (rest looked up from reference TRBV19 and TRBJ2-6): DGGITQSPKYLFRKEGQNVTLSCEQNLNHDAMYWYRQDPGQGLRLIYYSQIVNDFQKGDIAEGYSVSREKKESFPLTVTSAQKNPTAFYLCASRLFSGANVLTFGAGSRLTVL.

The chain recombines TRBV28 with TRBJ1-4; 10 nucleotides line up with TRBD1. This CDR3 has 14 residues. V shed 6 bases, J shed 8 bases, and the junction held 6 bases outside the gene matches. In germline, CDR1 is MDHEN, CDR2 SYDVKM. CDR3 region: CASRRTGGYEKLFF. DNA of the CDR3: TGTGCCAGCAGAAGGACAGGGGGATACGAAAAACTGTTTTTT.

V and J are TRBV19 and TRBJ2-7, with 10 bases identical to TRBD2. Germline CDR1 is LNHDA and CDR2 is SQIVND (reference sequence). The CDR3 spans 14 residues. V shed 1 base, J shed 6 bases, and the junction held 3 bases outside the gene matches. In DNA form, the CDR3 reads TGTGCCAGTAGTATAGGTCTAGCGGGAGTCGAGCAGTACTTC. Translated: CASSIGLAGVEQYF. The full variable domain, in which reference TRBV19 and TRBJ2-7 provide the parts outside the CDR3, is DGGITQSPKYLFRKEGQNVTLSCEQNLNHDAMYWYRQDPGQGLRLIYYSQIVNDFQKGDIAEGYSVSREKKESFPLTVTSAQKNPTAFYLCASSIGLAGVEQYFGPGTRLTVT.

The genes are TRBV6-1 and TRBJ1-3; D is ambiguous. The germline V gene has CDR1 MNHNS and CDR2 SASEGT. This CDR3 comprises 14 residues. V lost 6 bases, J lost 1 base, and 10 bases lay in between. The DNA for the CDR3 is TGTGCCAGCAGCCGGTTAGAGTCTGGAAACACCATATATTTT. Its protein is CASSRLESGNTIYF.

This clone was picked up one time. The gene calls are TRBV6-1 and TRBJ2-1; TRBD2 is a possible D gene (6 bases). V lost 2 bases, J lost 4 bases, and 12 bases lay in between. Germline CDR1 MNHNS, CDR2 SASEGT. This CDR3 comprises 15 residues. The CDR3 region is CASSEWRGSYNEQFF. As DNA, the CDR3 is TGTGCCAGCAGTGAATGGAGGGGCAGTTACAATGAGCAGTTCTTC.

This clone appeared a few times. The chain couples TRBV5-4 to TRBJ1-3, with 8 positions matching TRBD1. V lost 3 bases to trimming and J lost 9 bases; unmatched junction nucleotides: 5. Germline assignment: CDR1 SGHNT and CDR2 YYREEE (reference sequence). The CDR3 is made up of 13 amino acids. The CDR3 loop is CASSSVTGGTIYF. The CDR3, as DNA: TGTGCCAGCAGCTCGGTTACAGGGGGCACCATATATTTT.

The chain carries TRBV7-8 and TRBJ1-5, with 9 nucleotides matching TRBD1. The CDR3 totals 16 residues. Trimming cost V 4 bases and J 3 bases; bases outside gene matches: 7. The V gene's germline CDR1 is SGHVS and CDR2 FQNEAQ. The CDR3 bases are TGTGCCAGCAGCTCCGGACAGGGGCTTCCCAATCAGCCCCAGCATTTT. Translated, it gives CASSSGQGLPNQPQHF. Variable domain in full (rest from reference TRBV7-8 and TRBJ1-5): GAGVSQSPRYKVAKRGQDVALRCDPISGHVSLFWYQQALGQGPEFLTYFQNEAQLDKSGLPSDRFFAERPEGSVSTLKIQRTQQEDSAVYLCASSSGQGLPNQPQHFGDGTRLSIL.

Here the CDR3 reads CASSLLTGGSEKLFF. The CDR3 region has the DNA TGCGCCAGCAGCTTGCTCACAGGGGGCAGTGAAAAACTGTTTTTT. V usage is TRBV5-1 and J usage is TRBJ1-4; 9 bases align to TRBD1. The V gene end was trimmed by 1 base and the J gene end by 7 bases; junction bases not matched to a gene: 5. Looked up from germline, CDR1 is SGHRS and CDR2 is YFSETQ. CDR3 length equals 15 residues.

This clone has just one count. In DNA, the CDR3 is TGTGCCAGTAACCTACAGGGGAATCAGCCCCAGCATTTT. Its protein is CASNLQGNQPQHF. The gene calls are TRBV19 and TRBJ1-5; 7 bases align to TRBD1. The CDR3 totals 13 residues. The germline gives CDR1 LNHDA, CDR2 SQIVND (reference sequence). V trimming: 7 bases; J trimming: 4 bases; junction bases outside the gene matches: 4. Drawing the rest from reference TRBV19 and TRBJ1-5, the complete variable domain is DGGITQSPKYLFRKEGQNVTLSCEQNLNHDAMYWYRQDPGQGLRLIYYSQIVNDFQKGDIAEGYSVSREKKESFPLTVTSAQKNPTAFYLCASNLQGNQPQHFGDGTRLSIL.

The V call is TRBV5-1, the J call TRBJ2-1, with a possible D match to TRBD1 (5 bases). This CDR3 is 16 amino acids long. V gave up 4 bases and J gave up 10 bases, with 24 bases separating them. Germline V gives CDR1 SGHRS, CDR2 YFSETQ. CDR3 sequence reads: CASSDNQGGVLGEQFF. The CDR3 nucleotides are TGCGCCAGCAGCGATAATCAGGGTGGTGTATTAGGGGAGCAGTTCTTC.

The genes are TRBV2 and TRBJ2-1; 16 bases are a match to TRBD2. Per germline, CDR1 SNHLY and CDR2 FYNNEI. The CDR3 is made up of 15 amino acids. V dropped 6 bases and J dropped 8; count of bases not matched to a gene: 4. The CDR3 region has the DNA TGTGCCAGCAGAGGGACTAGCGGGAGGGGCTATGAGCAGTTCTTC. Translated: CASRGTSGRGYEQFF.

This sequence joins TRBV7-2 and TRBJ2-7; no reliable D call. The CDR3 is 14 residues long. Germline lookup yields CDR1 SGHTA and CDR2 FQGNSA. V lost 1 base, J lost 1 base, and 8 bases lay in between. In DNA form, the CDR3 reads TGTGCCAGCAGCTTAGTTCCCGGGTCCTACGAGCAGTACTTC. Its protein is CASSLVPGSYEQYF.

The rearrangement uses TRBV7-9 and TRBJ2-7; D is perhaps TRBD2 (5 bases). The CDR3 totals 16 residues. CDR1 and CDR2 from the germline V gene are SEHNR and FQNEAQ (reference sequence). Trimming took off 6 bases at V and 2 bases at J, with 20 bases between the two ends. As DNA, the CDR3 is TGTGCCAGCAGGGCCCTAGCTGGAGATTTGGCCTACGAGCAGTACTTC. Translated, it gives CASRALAGDLAYEQYF.